These 8 T cell receptor beta chains were all obtained from the same sample, sequenced in a study of memory CD4+ T cells and cytomegalovirus serostatus. Using immunoSEQ multiplex PCR, the repertoire was profiled, and TCRdb retains in-frame clones only, with some absent. The top ten clones hold more than 0.55% of a sample with 25,000 to 30,000 clones, over 70% of them seen once. The sort gate was single viable CD3+CD4+CD8-CD45RO+ cells for memory CD4+ T cells. Sequenced material: memory CD4+ T cells from blood. The origin of the receptors is an adult in good health and CMV-seronegative.

V usage is TRBV9 and J usage is TRBJ2-7; D is unclear. This CDR3 is built from 15 residues. CDR1 and CDR2 from the germline V gene are SGDLS and YYNGEE. V was cut by 4 bases and J by 2 bases, with 16 bases left in between. CDR3 nucleotides: TGTGCCAGCAGCCGTCGGCAGGCCCAGACCTACGAGCAGTACTTC. Amino acids: CASSRRQAQTYEQYF.

The CDR3 DNA is TGTGCCAGCAGCTTAGGGGGACAGGGTATCAGCAATCAGCCCCAGCATTTT. Translation gives CASSLGGQGISNQPQHF. The rearrangement uses TRBV7-2 and TRBJ1-5, with 9 bases lining up with TRBD1. V lost 1 base and J lost 1; bases outside the gene matches: 5. CDR3 length equals 17 residues. CDR1 is SGHTA and CDR2 is FQGNSA in the germline V gene.

This chain joins TRBV5-6 and TRBJ2-7, with D maybe TRBD2 (5 bases). The V gene lost 4 bases and the J gene lost 4 bases, with 9 bases spanning the gap. Germline V CDR1 and CDR2: SGHDT, YYEEEE. CDR3 size: 12 residues. CDR3 region: CASSLPGYEQYF. DNA of the CDR3: TGTGCCAGCAGCCTCCCGGGATACGAGCAGTACTTC.

This chain connects TRBV7-2 to TRBJ1-1; D remains ambiguous. The CDR3 loop spans 14 amino acids. Germline loops: CDR1 SGHTA, CDR2 FQGNSA. V lost 4 bases, J lost 4 bases, and 13 bases lay in between. CDR3 bases: TGTGCCAGCAGCTCCACATGGGGTGCCACTGAAGCTTTCTTT. The encoded protein is CASSSTWGATEAFF.

This clone has a single count. The chain has TRBV6-5 and TRBJ1-1; D is uncertain. The CDR3 contains 11 residues. Germline CDR1 and CDR2: MNHEY and SVGAGI. V was cut by 6 bases and J by 8 bases, with 10 bases left in between. This CDR3 reads CASSMILEAFF. CDR3 nucleotide sequence: TGTGCCAGCAGCATGATTTTAGAAGCTTTCTTT.

The V call is TRBV4-1, the J call TRBJ1-2; TRBD1 agrees at 7 bases. This CDR3 is 16 amino acids long. From germline, CDR1 is MGHRA and CDR2 YSYEKL. Losses at the gene ends were 3 bases for V and 2 bases for J; bases not matched to a gene: 9. Here the CDR3 reads CASSHYFTTGNYGYTF. CDR3 DNA: TGCGCCAGCAGCCATTACTTTACGACAGGGAACTATGGCTACACCTTC.

The J gene is TRBJ2-1, the V gene TRBV7-2; TRBD2 aligns across 10 bases. With V trimmed by 5 bases and J by 4 bases, 17 bases remained unmatched. The germline CDR1 and CDR2 sequences are SGHTA and FQGNSA. This CDR3 spans 19 amino acids. CDR3 amino acids: CASSILAVASGGEYNEQFF. In DNA, the CDR3 is TGTGCCAGCAGCATCTTAGCCGTAGCTAGCGGGGGCGAATACAATGAGCAGTTCTTC.

V gene TRBV11-2 combines with J gene TRBJ2-5, with D perhaps matching TRBD1 (6 bases). In germline, CDR1 is SGHAT, CDR2 FQNNGV. This CDR3 spans 12 amino acids. With 2 bases removed from V and 7 bases from J, the gap between germline ends came to 8 bases. CDR3 sequence reads: CASSLLGATQYF. The DNA for the CDR3 is TGTGCCAGCAGCTTATTGGGGGCGACCCAGTACTTC.